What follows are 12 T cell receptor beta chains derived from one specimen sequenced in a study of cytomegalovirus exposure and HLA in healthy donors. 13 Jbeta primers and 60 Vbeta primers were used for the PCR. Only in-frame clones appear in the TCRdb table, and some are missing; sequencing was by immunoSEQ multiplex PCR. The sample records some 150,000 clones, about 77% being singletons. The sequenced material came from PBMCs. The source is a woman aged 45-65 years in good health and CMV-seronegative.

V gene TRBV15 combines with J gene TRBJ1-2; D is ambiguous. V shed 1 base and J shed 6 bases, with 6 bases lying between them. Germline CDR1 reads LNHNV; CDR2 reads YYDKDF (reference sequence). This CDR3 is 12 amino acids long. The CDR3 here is CATSRVRDGYTF. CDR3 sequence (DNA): TGTGCCACCAGCAGAGTAAGAGATGGCTACACCTTC.

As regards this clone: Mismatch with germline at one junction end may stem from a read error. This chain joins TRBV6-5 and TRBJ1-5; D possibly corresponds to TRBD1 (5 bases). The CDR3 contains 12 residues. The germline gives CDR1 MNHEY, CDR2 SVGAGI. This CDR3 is CASRDSDLRAYF. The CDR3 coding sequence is TGTGCCAGCAGGGATTCGGACCTCAGGGCGTATTTT.

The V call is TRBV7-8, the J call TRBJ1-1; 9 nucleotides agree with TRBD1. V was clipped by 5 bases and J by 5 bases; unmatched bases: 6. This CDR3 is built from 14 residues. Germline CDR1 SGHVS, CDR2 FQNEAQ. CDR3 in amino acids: CASSVGQGETEAFF. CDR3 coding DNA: TGTGCCAGCAGCGTGGGACAGGGAGAGACTGAAGCTTTCTTT.

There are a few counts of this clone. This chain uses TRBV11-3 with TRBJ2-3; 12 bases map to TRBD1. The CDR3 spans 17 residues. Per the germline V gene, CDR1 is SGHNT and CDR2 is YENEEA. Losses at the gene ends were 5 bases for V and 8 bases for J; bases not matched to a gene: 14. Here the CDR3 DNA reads TGTGCCAGCAGCCGTCGAGCCGGGACAGGGGGCGAGGGTACGCAGTATTTT. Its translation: CASSRRAGTGGEGTQYF.

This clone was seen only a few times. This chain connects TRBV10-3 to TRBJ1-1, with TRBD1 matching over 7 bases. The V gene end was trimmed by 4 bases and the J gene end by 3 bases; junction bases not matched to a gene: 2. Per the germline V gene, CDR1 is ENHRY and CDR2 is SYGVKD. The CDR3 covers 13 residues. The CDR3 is CAISVGTDTEAFF. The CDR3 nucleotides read TGTGCCATCAGTGTAGGGACAGACACTGAAGCTTTCTTT.

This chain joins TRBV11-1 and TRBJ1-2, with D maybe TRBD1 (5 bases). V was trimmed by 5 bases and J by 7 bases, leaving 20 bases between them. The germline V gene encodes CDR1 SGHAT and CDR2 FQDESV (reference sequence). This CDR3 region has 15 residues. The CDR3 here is CASSPLLGAVSGYTF. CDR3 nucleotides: TGTGCCAGCAGCCCCCTCCTTGGGGCAGTTTCTGGCTACACCTTC.

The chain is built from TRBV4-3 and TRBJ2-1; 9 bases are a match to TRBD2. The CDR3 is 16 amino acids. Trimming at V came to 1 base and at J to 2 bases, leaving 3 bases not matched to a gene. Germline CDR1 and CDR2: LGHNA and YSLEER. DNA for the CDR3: TGCGCCAGCAGCCAAGTAGCGGGGGTACCCTACAATGAGCAGTTCTTC. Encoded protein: CASSQVAGVPYNEQFF.

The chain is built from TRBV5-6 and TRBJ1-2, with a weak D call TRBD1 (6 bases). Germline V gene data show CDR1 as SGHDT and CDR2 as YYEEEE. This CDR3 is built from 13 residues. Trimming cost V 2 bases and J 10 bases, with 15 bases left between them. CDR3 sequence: CASSFGTKQLYTF. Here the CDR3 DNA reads TGTGCCAGCAGCTTTGGGACAAAGCAACTCTACACCTTC. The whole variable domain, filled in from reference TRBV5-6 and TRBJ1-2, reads DAGVTQSPTHLIKTRGQQVTLRCSPKSGHDTVSWYQQALGQGPQFIFQYYEEEERQRGNFPDRFSGHQFPNYSSELNVNALLLGDSALYLCASSFGTKQLYTFGSGTRLTVV.

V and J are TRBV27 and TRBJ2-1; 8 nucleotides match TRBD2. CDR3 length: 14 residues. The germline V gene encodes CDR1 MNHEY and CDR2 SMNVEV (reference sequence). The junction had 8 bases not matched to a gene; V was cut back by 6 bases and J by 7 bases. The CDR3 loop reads CASSPIVAGNEQFF. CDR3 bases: TGTGCCAGCAGCCCCATCGTAGCGGGGAATGAGCAGTTCTTC.

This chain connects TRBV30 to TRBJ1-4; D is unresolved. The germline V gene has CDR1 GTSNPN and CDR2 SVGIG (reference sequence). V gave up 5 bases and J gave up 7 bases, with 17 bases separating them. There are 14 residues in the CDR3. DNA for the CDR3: TGTGCCTGGGAATCCGGGATGTTAGGTGAAAAACTGTTTTTT. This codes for CAWESGMLGEKLFF. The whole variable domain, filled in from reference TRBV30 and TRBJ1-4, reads SQTIHQWPATLVQPVGSPLSLECTVEGTSNPNLYWYRQAAGRGLQLLFYSVGIGQISSEVPQNLSASRPQDRQFILSSKKLLLSDSGFYLCAWESGMLGEKLFFGSGTQLSVL.

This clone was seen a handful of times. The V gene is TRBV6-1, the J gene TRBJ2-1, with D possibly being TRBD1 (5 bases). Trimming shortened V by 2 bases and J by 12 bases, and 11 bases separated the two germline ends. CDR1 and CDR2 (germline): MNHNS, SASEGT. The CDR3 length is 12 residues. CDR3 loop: CASSERGQGQFF. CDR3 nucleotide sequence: TGTGCCAGCAGTGAAAGGGGCCAGGGGCAGTTCTTC.

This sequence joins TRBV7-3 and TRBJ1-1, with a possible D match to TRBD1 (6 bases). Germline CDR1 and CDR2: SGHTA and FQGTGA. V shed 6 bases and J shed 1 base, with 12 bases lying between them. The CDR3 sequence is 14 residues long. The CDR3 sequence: CASRSDRTNTEAFF. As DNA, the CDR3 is TGTGCCAGCAGGTCGGACAGAACGAACACTGAAGCTTTCTTT.